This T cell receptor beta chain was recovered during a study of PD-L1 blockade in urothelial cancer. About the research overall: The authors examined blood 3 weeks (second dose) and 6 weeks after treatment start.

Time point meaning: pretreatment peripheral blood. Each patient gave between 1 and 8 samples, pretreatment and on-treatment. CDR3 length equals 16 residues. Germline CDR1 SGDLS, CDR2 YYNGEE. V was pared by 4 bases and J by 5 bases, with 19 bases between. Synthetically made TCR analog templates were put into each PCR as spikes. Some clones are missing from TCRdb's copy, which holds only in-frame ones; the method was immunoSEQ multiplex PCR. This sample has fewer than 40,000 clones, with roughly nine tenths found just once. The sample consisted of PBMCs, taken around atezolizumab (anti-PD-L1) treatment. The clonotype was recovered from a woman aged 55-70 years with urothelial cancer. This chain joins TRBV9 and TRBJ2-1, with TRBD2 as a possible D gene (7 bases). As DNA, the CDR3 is TGTGCCAGCAGCCCCCGGGGGCTAGCGGACCACAATGAGCAGTTCTTC. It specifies CASSPRGLADHNEQFF.